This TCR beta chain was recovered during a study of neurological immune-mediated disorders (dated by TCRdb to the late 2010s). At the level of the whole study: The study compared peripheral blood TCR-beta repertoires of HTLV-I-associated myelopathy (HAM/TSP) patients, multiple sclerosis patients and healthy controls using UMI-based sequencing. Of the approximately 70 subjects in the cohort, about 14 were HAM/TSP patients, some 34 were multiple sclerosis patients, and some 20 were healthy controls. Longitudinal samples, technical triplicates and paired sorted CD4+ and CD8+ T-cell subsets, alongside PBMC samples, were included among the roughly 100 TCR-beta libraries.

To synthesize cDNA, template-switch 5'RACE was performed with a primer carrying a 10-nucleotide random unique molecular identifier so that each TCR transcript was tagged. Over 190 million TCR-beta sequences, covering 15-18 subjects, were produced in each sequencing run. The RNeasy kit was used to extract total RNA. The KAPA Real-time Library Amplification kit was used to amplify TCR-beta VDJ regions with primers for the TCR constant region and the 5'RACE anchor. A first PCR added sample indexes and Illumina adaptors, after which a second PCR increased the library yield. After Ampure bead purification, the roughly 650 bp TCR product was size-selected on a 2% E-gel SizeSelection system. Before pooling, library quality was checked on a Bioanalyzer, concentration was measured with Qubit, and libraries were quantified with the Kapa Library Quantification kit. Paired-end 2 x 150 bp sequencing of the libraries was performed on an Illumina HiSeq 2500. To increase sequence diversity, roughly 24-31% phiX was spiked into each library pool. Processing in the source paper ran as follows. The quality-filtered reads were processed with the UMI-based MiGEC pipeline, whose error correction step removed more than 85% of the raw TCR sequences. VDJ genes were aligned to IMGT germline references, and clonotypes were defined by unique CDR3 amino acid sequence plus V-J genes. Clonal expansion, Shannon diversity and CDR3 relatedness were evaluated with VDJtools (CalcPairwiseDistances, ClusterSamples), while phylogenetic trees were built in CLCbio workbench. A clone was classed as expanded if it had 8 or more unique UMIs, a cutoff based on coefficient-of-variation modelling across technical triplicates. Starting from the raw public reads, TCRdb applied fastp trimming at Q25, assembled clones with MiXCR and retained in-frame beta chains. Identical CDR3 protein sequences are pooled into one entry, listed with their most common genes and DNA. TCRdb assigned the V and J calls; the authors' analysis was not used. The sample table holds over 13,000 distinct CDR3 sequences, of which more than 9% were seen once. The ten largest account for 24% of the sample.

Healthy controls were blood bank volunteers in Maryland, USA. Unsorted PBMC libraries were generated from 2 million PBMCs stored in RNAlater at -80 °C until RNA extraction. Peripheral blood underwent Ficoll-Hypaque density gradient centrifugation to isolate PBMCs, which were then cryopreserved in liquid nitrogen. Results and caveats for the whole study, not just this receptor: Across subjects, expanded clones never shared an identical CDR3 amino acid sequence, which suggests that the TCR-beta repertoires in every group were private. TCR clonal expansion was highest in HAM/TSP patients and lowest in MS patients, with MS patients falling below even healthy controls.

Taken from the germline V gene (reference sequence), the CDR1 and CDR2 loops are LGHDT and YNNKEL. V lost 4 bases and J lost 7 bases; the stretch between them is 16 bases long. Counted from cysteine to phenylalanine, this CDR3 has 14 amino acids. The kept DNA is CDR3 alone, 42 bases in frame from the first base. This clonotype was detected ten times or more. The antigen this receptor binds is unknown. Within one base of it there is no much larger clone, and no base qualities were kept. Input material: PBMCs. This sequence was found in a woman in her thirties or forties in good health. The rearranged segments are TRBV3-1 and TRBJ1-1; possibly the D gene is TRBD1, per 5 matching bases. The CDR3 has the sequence CASSPYQGISEAFF. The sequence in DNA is TGTGCCAGCAGCCCATACCAGGGCATTAGTGAAGCTTTCTTT.